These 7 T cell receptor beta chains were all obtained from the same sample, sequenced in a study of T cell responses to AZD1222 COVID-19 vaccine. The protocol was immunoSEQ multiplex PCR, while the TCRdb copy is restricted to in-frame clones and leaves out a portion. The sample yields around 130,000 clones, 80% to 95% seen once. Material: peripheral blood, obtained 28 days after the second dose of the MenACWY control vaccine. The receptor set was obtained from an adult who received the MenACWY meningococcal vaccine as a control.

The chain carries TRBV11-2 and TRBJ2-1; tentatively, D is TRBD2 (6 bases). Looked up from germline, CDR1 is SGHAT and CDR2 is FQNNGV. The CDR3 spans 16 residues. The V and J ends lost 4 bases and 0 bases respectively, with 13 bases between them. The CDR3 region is CASSYPRGLSYNEQFF. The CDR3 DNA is TGTGCCAGCAGCTATCCGCGGGGACTCTCCTACAATGAGCAGTTCTTC.

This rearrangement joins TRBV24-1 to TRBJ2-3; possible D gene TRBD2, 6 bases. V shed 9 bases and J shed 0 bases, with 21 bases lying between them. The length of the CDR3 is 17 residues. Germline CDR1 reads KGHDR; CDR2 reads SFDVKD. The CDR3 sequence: CATGHRALGTSTDTQYF. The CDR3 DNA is TGTGCCACCGGTCATAGAGCTCTAGGGACTAGCACAGATACGCAGTATTTT.

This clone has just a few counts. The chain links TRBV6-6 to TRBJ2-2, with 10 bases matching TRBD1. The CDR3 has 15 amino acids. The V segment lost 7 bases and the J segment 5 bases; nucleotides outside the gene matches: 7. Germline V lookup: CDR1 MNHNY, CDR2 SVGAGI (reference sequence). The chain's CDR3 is CASTGDRGYTGELFF. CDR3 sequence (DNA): TGTGCCAGCACAGGGGACAGGGGTTATACCGGGGAGCTGTTTTTT.

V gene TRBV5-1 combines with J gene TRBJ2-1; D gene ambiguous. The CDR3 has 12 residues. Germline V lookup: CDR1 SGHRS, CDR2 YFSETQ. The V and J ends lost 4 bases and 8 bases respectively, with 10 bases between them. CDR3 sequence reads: CASSPLSDEQFF. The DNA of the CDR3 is TGCGCCAGCAGCCCGCTTTCGGATGAGCAGTTCTTC. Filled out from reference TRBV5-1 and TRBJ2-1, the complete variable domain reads KAGVTQTPRYLIKTRGQQVTLSCSPISGHRSVSWYQQTPGQGLQFLFEYFSETQRNKGNFPGRFSGRQFSNSRSEMNVSTLELGDSALYLCASSPLSDEQFFGPGTRLTVL.

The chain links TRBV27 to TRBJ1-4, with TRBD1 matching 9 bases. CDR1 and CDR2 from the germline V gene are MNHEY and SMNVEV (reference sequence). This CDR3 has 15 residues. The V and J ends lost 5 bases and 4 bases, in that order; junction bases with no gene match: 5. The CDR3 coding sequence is TGTGCCAGCAGTCGAAACAGGGGGCTTAATGAAAAACTGTTTTTT. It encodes CASSRNRGLNEKLFF. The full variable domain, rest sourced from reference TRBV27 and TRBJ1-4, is EAQVTQNPRYLITVTGKKLTVTCSQNMNHEYMSWYRQDPGLGLRQIYYSMNVEVTDKGDVPEGYKVSRKEKRNFPLILESPSPNQTSLYFCASSRNRGLNEKLFFGSGTQLSVL.

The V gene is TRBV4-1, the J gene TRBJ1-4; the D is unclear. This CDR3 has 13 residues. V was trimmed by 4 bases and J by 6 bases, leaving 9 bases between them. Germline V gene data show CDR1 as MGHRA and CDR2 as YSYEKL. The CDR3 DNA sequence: TGCGCCAGCAGCCCAGGTTCAGATGAAAAACTGTTTTTT. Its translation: CASSPGSDEKLFF.

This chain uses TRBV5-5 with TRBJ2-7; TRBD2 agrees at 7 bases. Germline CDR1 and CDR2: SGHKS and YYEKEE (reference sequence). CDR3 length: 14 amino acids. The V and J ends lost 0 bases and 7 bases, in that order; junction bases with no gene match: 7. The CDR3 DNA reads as TGTGCCAGCAGCTTGGCCGCGGGGGATCAGGAGCAGTACTTC. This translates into CASSLAAGDQEQYF.